This TCR beta chain originates from a study of blood T cell repertoires in COVID-19. Turning to the study itself: The United States, Italy and Spain supplied acute and convalescent COVID-19 samples.

The CDR3 loop spans 15 amino acids. V lost 6 bases to trimming and J lost 0 bases; unmatched junction nucleotides: 2. CDR1 is LNHDA, CDR2 SQIVND, per germline (reference sequence). Authors' data handling: It was from reference gene primer amplification that nucleated cell counts were estimated. Repertoires were generated with immunoSEQ multiplex PCR, while TCRdb's copy carries only in-frame clones and drops some. That table is the source of V, J and clone size, and D and trimming were worked out from the DNA. In the table there are approximately 90,000 clones, around 83% of which are singletons. The TCR was taken from a man aged 55-75 years with acute or convalescent COVID-19. Material for sequencing was peripheral blood. This chain uses TRBV19 with TRBJ2-2; 9 positions agree with TRBD2. The CDR3: CASRVAGANTGELFF. CDR3 DNA sequence: TGTGCCAGTAGGGTAGCGGGGGCGAACACCGGGGAGCTGTTTTTT.